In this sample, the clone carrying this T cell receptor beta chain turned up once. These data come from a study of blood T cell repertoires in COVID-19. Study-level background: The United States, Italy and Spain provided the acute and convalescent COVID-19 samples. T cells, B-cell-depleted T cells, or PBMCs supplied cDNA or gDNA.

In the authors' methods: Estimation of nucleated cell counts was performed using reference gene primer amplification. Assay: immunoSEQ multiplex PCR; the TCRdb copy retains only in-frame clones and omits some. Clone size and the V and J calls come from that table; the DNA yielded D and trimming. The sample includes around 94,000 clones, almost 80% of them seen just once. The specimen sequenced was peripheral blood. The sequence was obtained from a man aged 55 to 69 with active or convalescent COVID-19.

The CDR3 region is CASSLGRQGAAEKLFF. CDR3 nucleotides: TGTGCCAGCAGCTTAGGCCGACAGGGGGCGGCTGAAAAACTGTTTTTT. The V gene is TRBV7-8, the J gene TRBJ1-4; 10 bases line up with TRBD1. V shed 1 base, J shed 7 bases, and the junction held 6 bases outside the gene matches. The CDR3 loop spans 16 amino acids. In germline, CDR1 is SGHVS, CDR2 FQNEAQ.